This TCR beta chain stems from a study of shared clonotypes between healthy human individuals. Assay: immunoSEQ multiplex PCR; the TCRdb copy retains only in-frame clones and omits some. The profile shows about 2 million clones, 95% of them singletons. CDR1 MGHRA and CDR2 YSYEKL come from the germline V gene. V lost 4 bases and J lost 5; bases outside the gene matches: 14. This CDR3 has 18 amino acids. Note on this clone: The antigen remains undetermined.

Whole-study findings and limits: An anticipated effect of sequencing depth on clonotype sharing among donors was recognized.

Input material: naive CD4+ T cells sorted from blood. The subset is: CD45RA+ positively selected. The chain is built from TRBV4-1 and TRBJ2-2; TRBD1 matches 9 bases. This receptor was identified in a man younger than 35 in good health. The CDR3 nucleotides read TGCGCCAGCAGCCGCGGTCTACAGGGGGCAGCGGGAACCGGGGAGCTGTTTTTT. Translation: CASSRGLQGAAGTGELFF.